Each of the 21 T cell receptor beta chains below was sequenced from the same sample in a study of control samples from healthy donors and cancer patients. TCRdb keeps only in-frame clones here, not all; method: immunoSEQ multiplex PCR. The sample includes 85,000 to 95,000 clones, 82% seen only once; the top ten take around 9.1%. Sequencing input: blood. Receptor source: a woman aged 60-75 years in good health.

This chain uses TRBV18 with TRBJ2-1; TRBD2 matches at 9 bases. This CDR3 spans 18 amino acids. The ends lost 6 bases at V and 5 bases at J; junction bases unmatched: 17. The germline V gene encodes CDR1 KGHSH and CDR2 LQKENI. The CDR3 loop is CASSPRSGSNGRDNEQFF. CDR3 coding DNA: TGTGCCAGCTCGCCGCGTAGCGGGAGTAACGGTCGGGACAATGAGCAGTTCTTC.

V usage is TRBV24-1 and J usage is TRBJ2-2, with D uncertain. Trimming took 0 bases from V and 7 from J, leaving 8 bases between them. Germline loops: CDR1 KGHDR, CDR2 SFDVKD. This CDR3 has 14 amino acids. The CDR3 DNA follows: TGTGCCACCAGTGATTTGGGAAAGAACGGGGAGCTGTTTTTT. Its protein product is CATSDLGKNGELFF.

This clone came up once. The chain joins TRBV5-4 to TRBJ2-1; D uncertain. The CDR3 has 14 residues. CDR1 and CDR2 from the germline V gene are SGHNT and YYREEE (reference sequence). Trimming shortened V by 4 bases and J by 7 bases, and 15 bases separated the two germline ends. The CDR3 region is CASSGSKGWNEQFF. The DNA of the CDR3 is TGTGCCAGCAGCGGTTCGAAAGGGTGGAATGAGCAGTTCTTC.

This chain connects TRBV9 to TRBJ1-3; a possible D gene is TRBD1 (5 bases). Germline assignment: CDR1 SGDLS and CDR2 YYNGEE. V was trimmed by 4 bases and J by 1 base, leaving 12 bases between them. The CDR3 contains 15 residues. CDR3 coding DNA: TGTGCCAGCAGCCCCATGCAGGGATCTGGAAACACCATATATTTT. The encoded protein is CASSPMQGSGNTIYF. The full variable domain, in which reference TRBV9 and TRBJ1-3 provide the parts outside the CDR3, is DSGVTQTPKHLITATGQRVTLRCSPRSGDLSVYWYQQSLDQGLQFLIQYYNGEERAKGNILERFSAQQFPDLHSELNLSSLELGDSALYFCASSPMQGSGNTIYFGEGSWLTVV.

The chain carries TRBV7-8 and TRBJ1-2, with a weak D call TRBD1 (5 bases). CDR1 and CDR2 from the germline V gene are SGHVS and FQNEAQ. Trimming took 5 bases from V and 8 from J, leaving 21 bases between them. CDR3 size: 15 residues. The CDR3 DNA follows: TGTGCCAGCAGCCCCCGTGTGGGGGGAGGGGACGGCTACACCTTC. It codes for CASSPRVGGGDGYTF.

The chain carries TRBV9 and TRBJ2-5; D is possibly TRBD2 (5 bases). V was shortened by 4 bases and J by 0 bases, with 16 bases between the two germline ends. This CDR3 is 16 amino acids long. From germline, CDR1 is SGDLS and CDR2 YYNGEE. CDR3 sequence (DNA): TGTGCCAGCAGCCCTAGCCCCCCCGCGTACCAAGAGACCCAGTACTTC. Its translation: CASSPSPPAYQETQYF.

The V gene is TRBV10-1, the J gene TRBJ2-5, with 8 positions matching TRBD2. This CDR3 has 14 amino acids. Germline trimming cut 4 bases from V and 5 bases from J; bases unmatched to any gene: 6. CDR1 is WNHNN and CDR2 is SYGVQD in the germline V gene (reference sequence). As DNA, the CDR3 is TGCGCCAGCAGTGCCGGGACTAGTGGGGAGACCCAGTACTTC. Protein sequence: CASSAGTSGETQYF.

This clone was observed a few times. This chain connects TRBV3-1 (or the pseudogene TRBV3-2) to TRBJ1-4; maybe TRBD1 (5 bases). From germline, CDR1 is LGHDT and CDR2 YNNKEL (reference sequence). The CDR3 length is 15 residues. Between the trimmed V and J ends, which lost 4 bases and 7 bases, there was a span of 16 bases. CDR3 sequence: CASSRGHLSGEKLFF. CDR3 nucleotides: TGTGCCAGCAGCCGTGGACACTTATCGGGTGAAAAACTGTTTTTT.

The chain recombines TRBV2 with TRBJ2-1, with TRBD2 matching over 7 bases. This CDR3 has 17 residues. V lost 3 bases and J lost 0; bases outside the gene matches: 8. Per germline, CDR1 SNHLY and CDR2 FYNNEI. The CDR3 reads CASSEPVASGSYNEQFF. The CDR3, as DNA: TGTGCCAGCAGTGAGCCCGTTGCTAGCGGCTCCTACAATGAGCAGTTCTTC.

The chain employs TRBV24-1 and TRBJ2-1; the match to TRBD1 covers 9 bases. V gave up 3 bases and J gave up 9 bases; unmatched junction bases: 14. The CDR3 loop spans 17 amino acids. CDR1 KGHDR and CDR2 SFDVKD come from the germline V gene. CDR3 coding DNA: TGTGCCACCAGTGATCCAGCCGGGACAGGGCGTTTGGGTGAGCAGTTCTTC. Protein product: CATSDPAGTGRLGEQFF.

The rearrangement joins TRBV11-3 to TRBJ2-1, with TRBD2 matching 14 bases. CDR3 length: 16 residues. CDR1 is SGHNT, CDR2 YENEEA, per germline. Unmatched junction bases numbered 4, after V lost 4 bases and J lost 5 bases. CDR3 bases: TGTGCCAGCAGCTCGGGACTAGCGGGGGTACACAATGAGCAGTTCTTC. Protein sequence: CASSSGLAGVHNEQFF.

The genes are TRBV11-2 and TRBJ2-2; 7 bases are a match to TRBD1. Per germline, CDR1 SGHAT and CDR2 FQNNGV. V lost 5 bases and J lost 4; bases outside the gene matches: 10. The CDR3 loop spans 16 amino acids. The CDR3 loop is CASSAEQGIGTGELFF. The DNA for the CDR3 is TGTGCCAGCAGCGCCGAACAGGGGATTGGCACCGGGGAGCTGTTTTTT.

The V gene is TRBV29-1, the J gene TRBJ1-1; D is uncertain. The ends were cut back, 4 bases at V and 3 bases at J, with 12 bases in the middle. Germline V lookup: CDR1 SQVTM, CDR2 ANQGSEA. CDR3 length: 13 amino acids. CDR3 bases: TGCAGCGTTGCGAAGGGTTTGGACACTGAAGCTTTCTTT. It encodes CSVAKGLDTEAFF.

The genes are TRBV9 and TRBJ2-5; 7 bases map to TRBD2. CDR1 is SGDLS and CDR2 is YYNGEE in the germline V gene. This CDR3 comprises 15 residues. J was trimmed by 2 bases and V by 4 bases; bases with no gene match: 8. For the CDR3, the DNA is TGTGCCAGCAGCCTCAACGTGGGGGGGCAAGAGACCCAGTACTTC. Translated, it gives CASSLNVGGQETQYF.

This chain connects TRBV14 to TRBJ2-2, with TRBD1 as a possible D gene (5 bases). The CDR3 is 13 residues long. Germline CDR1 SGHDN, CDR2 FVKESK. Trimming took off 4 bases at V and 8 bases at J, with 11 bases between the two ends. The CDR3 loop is CASSLIPGGELFF. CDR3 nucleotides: TGTGCCAGCAGCCTGATCCCAGGGGGGGAGCTGTTTTTT.

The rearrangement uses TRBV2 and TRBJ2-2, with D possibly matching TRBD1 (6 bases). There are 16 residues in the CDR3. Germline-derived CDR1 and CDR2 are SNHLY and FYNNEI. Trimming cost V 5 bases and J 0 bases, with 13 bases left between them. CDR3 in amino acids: CASSPLAGANTGELFF. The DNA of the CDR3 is TGTGCCAGCAGTCCTCTGGCAGGGGCGAACACCGGGGAGCTGTTTTTT.

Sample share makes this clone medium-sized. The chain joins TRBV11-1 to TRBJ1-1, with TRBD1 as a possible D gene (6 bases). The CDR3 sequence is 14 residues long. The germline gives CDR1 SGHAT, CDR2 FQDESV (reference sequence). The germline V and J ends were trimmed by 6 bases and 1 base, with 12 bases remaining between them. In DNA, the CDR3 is TGTGCCAGCAGTCCCGACAGGACGAACACTGAAGCTTTCTTT. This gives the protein CASSPDRTNTEAFF.

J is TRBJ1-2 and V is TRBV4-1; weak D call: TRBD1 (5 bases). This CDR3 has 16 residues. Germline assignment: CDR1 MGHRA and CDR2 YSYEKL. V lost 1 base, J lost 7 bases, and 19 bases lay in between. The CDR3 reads CASSQATVGIRGGYTF. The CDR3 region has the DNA TGCGCCAGCAGCCAAGCCACGGTGGGAATTAGGGGTGGCTACACCTTC.

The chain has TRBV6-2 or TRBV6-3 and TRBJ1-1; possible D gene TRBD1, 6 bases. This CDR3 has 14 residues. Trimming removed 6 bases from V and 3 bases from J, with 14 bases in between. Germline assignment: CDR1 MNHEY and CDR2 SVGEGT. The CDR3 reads CASSSGTLYTEAFF. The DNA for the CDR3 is TGTGCCAGCAGCTCCGGGACACTCTACACTGAAGCTTTCTTT.

The CDR3: CASSLGQYYGYTF. The CDR3 DNA reads as TGTGCCAGCAGTTTGGGTCAGTACTATGGCTACACCTTC. The V call is TRBV12-3 or TRBV12-4, the J call TRBJ1-2; D not certain. This CDR3 region has 13 residues. The V and J ends lost 3 bases and 3 bases respectively, with 8 bases between them.

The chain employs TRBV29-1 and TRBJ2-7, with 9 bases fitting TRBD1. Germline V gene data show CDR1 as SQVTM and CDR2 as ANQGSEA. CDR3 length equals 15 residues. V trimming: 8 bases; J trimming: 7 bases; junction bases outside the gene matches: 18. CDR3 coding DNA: TGCAGCTTCATCCCGCAGGGGACAGGGACGCGGGAGCAGTACTTC. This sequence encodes CSFIPQGTGTREQYF.